Below, 23 T cell receptor beta chains from the same sample are listed, as sequenced in a study of T cell repertoires in cytomegalovirus infection. Their antigens are not known. TCRdb called the reads again in MiXCR, with one record for every CDR3 protein. The sample consists of about 130,000 distinct CDR3 sequences, roughly a quarter of them appearing once. Sequenced input: PBMCs, sequenced either directly or after in vitro stimulation (not recorded which). The receptors were gathered from a human donor in good health (CMV status not recorded). Some clones in this sample may be carry-over from other donors' samples.

There are a few counts of this clonotype. The chain carries TRBV19 and TRBJ1-5; 7 positions agree with TRBD1. This CDR3 region has 15 residues. Losses at the gene ends were 1 base for V and 4 bases for J; bases not matched to a gene: 4. The V gene's germline CDR1 is LNHDA and CDR2 SQIVND (reference sequence). The CDR3 DNA reads as TGTGCCAGTAGTATAGGGACAGGACCAAATCAGCCCCAGCATTTT. It is translated as CASSIGTGPNQPQHF. The full variable domain, rest sourced from reference TRBV19 and TRBJ1-5, is DGGITQSPKYLFRKEGQNVTLSCEQNLNHDAMYWYRQDPGQGLRLIYYSQIVNDFQKGDIAEGYSVSREKKESFPLTVTSAQKNPTAFYLCASSIGTGPNQPQHFGDGTRLSIL.

This clonotype has a count of ten or more. The chain joins TRBV27 to TRBJ2-7, with TRBD1 matching 10 bases. The CDR3 length is 15 residues. Trimming cost V 5 bases and J 2 bases; bases outside gene matches: 6. The germline V gene has CDR1 MNHEY and CDR2 SMNVEV (reference sequence). DNA of the CDR3: TGTGCCAGCAGTCGCACCGGGACAGGGGCCTACGAGCAGTACTTC. This translates into CASSRTGTGAYEQYF.

The chain joins TRBV6-5 to TRBJ1-6; possible D gene TRBD1, 5 bases. The CDR3 is 15 residues long. CDR1 and CDR2 (germline): MNHEY, SVGAGI. V lost 2 bases, J lost 9 bases, and 14 bases lay in between. For the CDR3, the DNA is TGTGCCAGCAGTTACGGTCTTCATGGGGGTTCACCCCTCCACTTT. This translates into CASSYGLHGGSPLHF.

This clonotype was counted only a few times. This sequence joins TRBV4-2 and TRBJ2-6, with D unclear. The CDR3 is made up of 19 amino acids. The V and J ends lost 4 bases and 0 bases respectively, with 19 bases between them. Germline V CDR1 and CDR2: LGHNA, YNFKEQ. The CDR3 DNA is TGTGCCAGCAGCCTCCTCAAGGCCGGGCCCGGCTCTGGGGCCAACGTCCTGACTTTC. Its protein is CASSLLKAGPGSGANVLTF.

Many counts were recorded for this clonotype. V and J are TRBV7-8 and TRBJ1-2; D is unresolved. CDR1 and CDR2 (germline): SGHVS, FQNEAQ. The CDR3 is 14 amino acids. V lost 9 bases to trimming and J lost 1 base, with 15 bases between them. The CDR3, as DNA: TGTGCCAGTGGTCTGGGGAGGTTTAACTATGGCTACACCTTC. This encodes CASGLGRFNYGYTF.

J is TRBJ2-5 and V is TRBV12-3 or TRBV12-4; unclear D gene. The CDR3 runs 12 residues. V gave up 4 bases and J gave up 6 bases, with 9 bases separating them. The CDR3 DNA follows: TGTGCCAGCAGTTGGGGATTGAAGACCCAGTACTTC. This sequence encodes CASSWGLKTQYF.

J is TRBJ1-1 and V is TRBV7-9, with 7 bases fitting TRBD1. J gave up 2 bases and V 8 bases, and 8 bases lay outside the gene matches. CDR1 and CDR2 (germline): SEHNR, FQNEAQ (reference sequence). The CDR3 sequence is 14 residues long. CDR3 protein: CASRSTGLNTEAFF. CDR3 sequence (DNA): TGTGCCAGCCGATCGACAGGGCTAAACACTGAAGCTTTCTTT.

CDR3 coding DNA: TGTGCCAGCAGCTTAAAGGGGCAGGCGGGAGAGCAGTTCTTC. Translated: CASSLKGQAGEQFF. This chain links TRBV7-9 with TRBJ2-1; weak D call: TRBD2 (6 bases). In germline, CDR1 is SEHNR, CDR2 FQNEAQ (reference sequence). Between the trimmed V and J ends, which lost 2 bases and 10 bases, there was a span of 15 bases. The CDR3 sequence is 14 residues long.

The sample holds a few counts of this clonotype. The V gene is TRBV2, the J gene TRBJ1-6; TRBD1 is a possible D gene (6 bases). Germline CDR1 reads SNHLY; CDR2 reads FYNNEI. V lost 6 bases to trimming and J lost 0 bases, with 12 bases between them. There are 16 residues in the CDR3. As DNA, the CDR3 is TGTGCCAGCAGCGCAACAGGGAGCTCCTATAATTCACCCCTCCACTTT. Protein product: CASSATGSSYNSPLHF. The complete variable domain, with remaining parts taken from reference TRBV2 and TRBJ1-6, reads EPEVTQTPSHQVTQMGQEVILRCVPISNHLYFYWYRQILGQKVEFLVSFYNNEISEKSEIFDDQFSVERPDGSNFTLKIRSTKLEDSAMYFCASSATGSSYNSPLHFGNGTRLTVT.

This clonotype was detected ten times or more. CDR3: CASSPRDIHTGELFF. The CDR3 DNA is TGTGCCAGCAGCCCGCGGGACATACACACCGGGGAGCTGTTTTTT. The chain recombines TRBV6-5 with TRBJ2-2; the D call may be TRBD1 or TRBD2 (6 bases each). Between the trimmed V and J ends, which lost 6 bases and 3 bases, there was a span of 14 bases. Germline CDR1 and CDR2: MNHEY and SVGAGI. This CDR3 spans 15 amino acids.

This clonotype occurred a few times. The rearrangement uses TRBV19 and TRBJ1-2; 12 nucleotides line up with TRBD1. After removal of 7 bases from V and 7 bases from J, the junction contained 13 bases not matched to a gene. This CDR3 has 16 amino acids. In germline, CDR1 is LNHDA, CDR2 SQIVND (reference sequence). The DNA of the CDR3 is TGTGCCAGTAAATCGGGACAGGGGGCAGGGACGCCTGGCTACACCTTC. Translated, it gives CASKSGQGAGTPGYTF.

The rearrangement uses TRBV7-2 and TRBJ1-1; possibly TRBD1 for D (6 bases). The germline V and J ends were trimmed by 5 bases and 5 bases, with 15 bases remaining between them. Germline values: CDR1 SGHTA, CDR2 FQGNSA. The CDR3 is 14 amino acids. Written as DNA, the CDR3 is TGTGCCAGCAGCCCAATGCAGAGGGGGACTGAAGCTTTCTTT. It specifies CASSPMQRGTEAFF.

The V call is TRBV7-9, the J call TRBJ2-5, with TRBD2 identical over 12 bases. The CDR3 has 14 residues. Trimming cost V 6 bases and J 5 bases; bases outside gene matches: 4. In germline, CDR1 is SEHNR, CDR2 FQNEAQ (reference sequence). Written as DNA, the CDR3 is TGTGCCAGCAGTTGGACTAGCGGGACCGAGACCCAGTACTTC. Amino acids: CASSWTSGTETQYF.

The chain has TRBV7-8 and TRBJ2-2; 8 bases match TRBD2. The CDR3 covers 17 residues. V lost 5 bases, J lost 5 bases, and 13 bases stayed unmatched. The V gene's germline CDR1 is SGHVS and CDR2 FQNEAQ. CDR3 sequence (DNA): TGTGCCAGCAGCCACTTAAGACGACTAGCGCTGACCGGGGAGCTGTTTTTT. Translating it yields CASSHLRRLALTGELFF. The full variable domain, with the rest looked up from reference TRBV7-8 and TRBJ2-2, is GAGVSQSPRYKVAKRGQDVALRCDPISGHVSLFWYQQALGQGPEFLTYFQNEAQLDKSGLPSDRFFAERPEGSVSTLKIQRTQQEDSAVYLCASSHLRRLALTGELFFGEGSRLTVL.

The V gene is TRBV2, the J gene TRBJ2-5; D may match TRBD1 or TRBD2 (6 bases each). V was pared by 5 bases and J by 3 bases, with 34 bases between. CDR1 SNHLY and CDR2 FYNNEI come from the germline V gene. The CDR3 loop spans 21 amino acids. The CDR3 DNA sequence: TGTGCCAGCAGTACTTTCTCCGGACAGAGAGGTTTGGGAGGCCTTAAAGAGACCCAGTACTTC. This gives the protein CASSTFSGQRGLGGLKETQYF. Using reference TRBV2 and TRBJ2-5 for the parts outside the CDR3, the full variable domain is EPEVTQTPSHQVTQMGQEVILRCVPISNHLYFYWYRQILGQKVEFLVSFYNNEISEKSEIFDDQFSVERPDGSNFTLKIRSTKLEDSAMYFCASSTFSGQRGLGGLKETQYFGPGTRLLVL.

In its sample, this clonotype was seen many times. The gene calls are TRBV7-2 and TRBJ1-4; TRBD1 matches at 7 bases. V lost 0 bases, J lost 8 bases, and 9 bases stayed unmatched. CDR3 length equals 16 residues. CDR1 is SGHTA, CDR2 FQGNSA, per germline. The chain's CDR3 is CASSLAPTGFREKLFF. Written as DNA, the CDR3 is TGTGCCAGCAGCTTAGCACCGACAGGGTTTAGGGAAAAACTGTTTTTT.

This clonotype occurred a few times. This chain links TRBV2 with TRBJ1-1; TRBD1 might be the D (6 bases). Trimming cost V 6 bases and J 7 bases, with 15 bases left between them. The CDR3 consists of 13 residues. The germline CDR1 and CDR2 sequences are SNHLY and FYNNEI. CDR3 region: CASRGRGNDEAFF. In nucleotides, the CDR3 is TGTGCCAGCAGGGGAAGGGGGAACGATGAAGCTTTCTTT.

This clonotype showed up many times. The genes are TRBV7-2 and TRBJ1-6; D gene uncertain. This CDR3 is built from 14 residues. Germline-derived CDR1 and CDR2 are SGHTA and FQGNSA. The V and J ends lost 5 bases and 7 bases respectively, with 12 bases between them. The CDR3 nucleotides are TGTGCCAGCAGCCCACATGGGGAGAATTCACCCCTCCACTTT. Protein product: CASSPHGENSPLHF.

With regard to this clonotype: A read error may explain this, as a much larger clone is one base away. V is TRBV7-9 and J is TRBJ2-5; D may be TRBD1 or TRBD2 (5 bases each). The CDR3 totals 14 residues. The V gene's germline CDR1 is SEHNR and CDR2 FQNEAQ (reference sequence). CDR3 loop: CACSLGTIQETQYF. The CDR3 nucleotides are TGTGCCTGCAGCTTGGGGACGATCCAAGAGACCCAGTACTTC.

The chain employs TRBV6-5 and TRBJ2-1; 13 bases are a match to TRBD2. The CDR3 is 19 amino acids. The V and J ends lost 4 bases and 0 bases, in that order; junction bases with no gene match: 9. Germline assignment: CDR1 MNHEY and CDR2 SVGAGI. The CDR3, as DNA: TGTGCCAGCAGTTCCCGGACTAGCGGGAGCCGCCTCTCCTACAATGAGCAGTTCTTC. It yields the protein CASSSRTSGSRLSYNEQFF.

The chain links TRBV29-1 to TRBJ1-1; unclear D gene. The CDR3 length is 13 residues. From germline, CDR1 is SQVTM and CDR2 ANQGSEA. The V gene lost 2 bases and the J gene lost 1 base, with 8 bases spanning the gap. The CDR3 DNA sequence: TGCAGCGTTGAATCATGGCGGAACACTGAAGCTTTCTTT. Translation: CSVESWRNTEAFF.

This clonotype turned up a few times. The rearrangement joins TRBV7-9 to TRBJ2-7, with D perhaps TRBD2 (6 bases). Germline-derived CDR1 and CDR2 are SEHNR and FQNEAQ (reference sequence). The CDR3 is 14 amino acids. Trimming removed 1 base from V and 4 bases from J, with 11 bases in between. The CDR3 DNA reads as TGTGCCAGCAGCTTAGGGGCTAGCGTATACGAGCAGTACTTC. Translating it yields CASSLGASVYEQYF.

This clonotype was counted many times. The V call is TRBV18, the J call TRBJ1-2; possible D gene TRBD1, 5 bases. V lost 3 bases to trimming and J lost 0 bases, with 8 bases between them. This CDR3 spans 14 amino acids. Germline CDR1 KGHSH, CDR2 LQKENI. In nucleotides, the CDR3 is TGTGCCAGCTCACCGAGGGGAGCTAACTATGGCTACACCTTC. This codes for CASSPRGANYGYTF.